The 25 T cell receptor delta chains reported below all come from one sample, sequenced in a study of γδ T cells in repeated Plasmodium falciparum infection. Gammadelta T cells were flow-sorted from PBMC into Vgamma9/Vdelta2+ and Vdelta2-negative populations for bulk analysis. TCRdb redid clone calling on the multiplex PCR reads using CATT. The sample holds around 57,000 delta-chain clones, approximately 1.5% seen once. Sequenced material: gamma-delta T cells from blood. These receptors were obtained from a pool of human donors (malaria-infected and uninfected, not separated).

In the case of this clone: Only one base separates this from a far larger clonotype, so it likely reflects a read error. At the DNA level, this CDR3 is encoded by other sequences in the same sample as well. This rearrangement joins TRDV1 to TRDJ1, with D maybe TRDD3 (5 bases). V lost 2 bases and J 0 bases, leaving 25 bases between the germline ends. The CDR3 totals 20 residues. Per the germline V gene, CDR1 is TSWWSYY and CDR2 is QGS. In DNA form, the CDR3 reads TGTGCTCTTGGGGAAGTAAGGACGCTGGCCACCGGGGGTTACACCGATAAACTCATCTTT. Translated: CALGEVRTLATGGYTDKLIF.

This clone has a handful of counts. Translating this DNA gives a protein that differs at residue 4 from the TCRdb one, which belongs to a much larger clone; a read error is likely, and the protein shown is this translation. The chain uses TRDV1 and TRDJ1, with TRDD3 identical over 12 bases. CDR3 length equals 21 residues. Germline lookup yields CDR1 TSWWSYY and CDR2 QGS. This CDR3 is CALREFTAVLGDTVVMDKLIF. CDR3 DNA sequence: TGTGCTCTTAGGGAATTCACGGCGGTACTGGGGGATACTGTCGTCATGGATAAACTCATCTTT.

This clone was detected many times. The amino acid sequence in TCRdb belongs to a much larger clone and departs from this DNA's translation at residue 3, likely a sequencing read error; the sequence shown is translated from the DNA. The rearrangement links TRDV2 to TRDJ1; 10 bases are a match to TRDD3. The CDR3 loop spans 18 amino acids. CDR1 is GEAIGNYY, CDR2 EKD, per germline. CDR3 DNA: TGTGCCTATGACAAGGGGGATACGGCCACATCGCAGACCGATAAACTCATCTTT. Encoded protein: CAYDKGDTATSQTDKLIF.

In its sample, this clone was seen a few times. The TCRdb protein, from a much larger clone, departs from this DNA's translation at residue 11, likely by read error; the protein shown derives from the DNA. This CDR3 is CALGNNWGIHIDKLIF. CDR3 DNA: TGTGCTCTTGGGAATAACTGGGGGATACACATCGATAAACTCATCTTT. V usage is TRDV1 and J usage is TRDJ1; 12 bases map to TRDD3. There are 16 residues in the CDR3. Germline V gene data show CDR1 as TSWWSYY and CDR2 as QGS. Unmatched junction bases numbered 8, after V lost 5 bases and J lost 4 bases.

A note on this clone: The likely explanation is a read error, given a far larger clone one base away. Other DNA sequences in the sample encode the same CDR3. With the J gene uncalled, the V gene is TRDV1; whether TRDD3, the table's D call, matches the DNA was not checked. Germline CDR1 TSWWSYY, CDR2 QGS. The CDR3 covers 23 residues. CDR3 protein: CALGELLLRSSTVLGDNSGGLIF. Here the CDR3 DNA reads TGTGCTCTCGGGGAGCTACTTTTAAGGTCTTCTACCGTACTGGGGGACAACTCCGGGGGGCTCATCTTT.

To note about this clone: TCRdb shows a much larger clone's protein in place of this DNA's translation, and the two differ at residue 13, likely through a read error; the protein shown is translated from the DNA. V usage is TRDV1 and J usage is TRDJ1; maybe TRDD2 (6 bases). The J gene, missing from TCRdb, was assigned here through DNA to germline matching. Trimming shortened V by 1 base and J by 3 bases, and 30 bases separated the two germline ends. CDR1 TSWWSYY and CDR2 QGS come from the germline V gene. This CDR3 region has 21 residues. The CDR3 bases are TGTGCTCTTGGGGAACGATTGATCCTACGTGCCTGGAGATACTACGCCGATAAACTCATCTTT. It codes for CALGERLILRAWRYYADKLIF.

At least ten counts were recorded for this clone. This likely reflects a read error, since a far larger clone is one base away. The sample carries other DNA sequences with the same CDR3. A V gene of TRDV1 was called, but no J gene was assigned; the tabulated D call, TRDD3, remains unverified against the DNA. Germline V gene lookup returns CDR1 TSWWSYY and CDR2 QGS. This CDR3 spans 20 amino acids. The DNA for the CDR3 is TGTGCTCTTGGGGAACTTTCCCGTGGGGATACAGGGGGGGGCACCGATAAGCTCATCTTT. Protein sequence: CALGELSRGDTGGGTDKLIF.

This clone was counted at least ten times. It may be a read error: a sequence one base away is much more abundant. Other DNA sequences of this sample code for an identical CDR3. V usage is TRDV2 and J usage is TRDJ1, with 11 bases that match TRDD3. CDR1 and CDR2 from the germline V gene are GEAIGNYY and EKD. CDR3 length: 22 amino acids. V lost 1 base to trimming and J lost 8 bases; unmatched junction nucleotides: 29. CDR3 in amino acids: CACDTRQNFLRTLLGDTEKLIF. In DNA form, the CDR3 reads TGTGCCTGTGACACGAGGCAAAATTTCCTACGAACTTTATTGGGGGATACGGAAAAACTCATCTTT.

On this clone: TCRdb assigns this DNA the protein of a much larger clone, which departs from its translation at residue 14; this likely reflects a read error, and the protein shown comes from translating the DNA. CDR3 DNA: TGTGCTCTTGGGGGGCTACGAGCCAGCACCCTAACCCTGGCAGCACAACTCTTCTTT. Protein product: CALGGLRASTLTLAAQLFF. The chain uses TRDV1 and TRDJ2; D gene unclear. The germline V gene has CDR1 TSWWSYY and CDR2 QGS. This CDR3 spans 19 amino acids. V was clipped by 4 bases and J by 6 bases, with 27 bases between them.

This clone showed up many times. The TCRdb record carries a much larger clone's protein, which differs from this DNA's translation at residue 7; a read error is the likely cause, and the protein listed here is the DNA translation. The gene calls are TRDV1 and TRDJ1, with D uncertain. The germline V gene encodes CDR1 TSWWSYY and CDR2 QGS. The V end was cut by 1 base, the J end by 6 bases, with 6 bases between. There are 12 residues in the CDR3. The CDR3 protein is CALGEPVHKLIF. DNA for the CDR3: TGTGCTCTTGGGGAACCAGTGCATAAACTCATCTTT.

This clone has only a few counts. This sequence is one base from a far larger clone and is likely a read error. The sample carries other DNA sequences with the same CDR3. The V gene is listed as TRDV1; no J gene was called; the table's D call, TRDD3, was not checked against the DNA. The CDR3 sequence is 14 residues long. Germline lookup yields CDR1 TSWWSYY and CDR2 QGS. CDR3 amino acids: CALGEHLGDSVLIF. The CDR3, as DNA: TGTGCTCTTGGGGAACACCTGGGGGATTCGGTGCTTATCTTT.

This clone was recorded many times. The chain employs TRDV1 and TRDJ1, with 13 bases fitting TRDD3. The CDR3 contains 25 residues. Germline V gene sequence: CDR1 TSWWSYY, CDR2 QGS. The junction had 25 bases not matched to a gene; V was cut back by 0 bases and J by 0 bases. This chain's CDR3 is CALGELSPTPFYWGIRVPYTDKLIF. The DNA for the CDR3 is TGTGCTCTTGGGGAACTATCCCCAACGCCTTTTTACTGGGGGATACGAGTACCTTACACCGATAAACTCATCTTT.

In this sample, this clone turned up a few times. With only one base between it and a far larger clone, this is likely a read error. Other DNA sequences in this specimen translate into the identical CDR3. V is TRDV1 and J is TRDJ1; D may correspond to TRDD2 or TRDD3 (6 bases each). The CDR3 covers 24 residues. The germline CDR1 and CDR2 sequences are TSWWSYY and QGS. CDR3 DNA sequence: TGTGCTATTGGGGAAACGGGCCTTCCCAAACGTGGAGGGGATCCACCCATAAACACCGATAAACTTATCTTT. This translates into CAIGETGLPKRGGDPPINTDKLIF.

Worth noting for this clone: The protein TCRdb lists belongs to a much larger clone and differs from this DNA's translation at residue 3, which points to a read error; the protein shown is made from the DNA. This chain uses TRDV1 with TRDJ1; TRDD3 is a possible D gene (5 bases). The J gene, not given by TCRdb, was assigned here from a germline match of the nucleotide sequence. The CDR3 runs 21 residues. The germline CDR1 and CDR2 sequences are TSWWSYY and QGS. CDR3 nucleotide sequence: TGTGCTCATGGGGAAGCTACGTTTAGAGGGGTTTGGAGGGGCCAAAGCGATAAACTCATCTTT. Residues: CAHGEATFRGVWRGQSDKLIF.

This clone has more than one count but fewer than ten. TCRdb attributes to this sequence the protein of a much larger clone, which differs from the DNA translation at residue 10; a read error is likely, and the protein displayed is translated from the DNA. This rearrangement joins TRDV1 to TRDJ1; TRDD3 matches 8 bases. The CDR3 is made up of 23 amino acids. CDR1 is TSWWSYY and CDR2 is QGS in the germline V gene. J lost 0 bases, V lost 0 bases, and 24 bases had no gene match. The DNA of the CDR3 is TGTGCTCTTGGGGAACTGGGACTACGCCTTAACGTACTGGGGGCTATGTACACCGATAAACTCATCTTT. Its protein is CALGELGLRLNVLGAMYTDKLIF.

This rearrangement joins TRDV1 to TRDJ1; D perhaps matches TRDD2 (8 bases). Matching the DNA to germline supplied the J gene, which TCRdb does not give. Trimming took 3 bases from V and 0 from J, leaving 38 bases between them. CDR1 and CDR2 (germline): TSWWSYY, QGS. This CDR3 has 24 amino acids. This CDR3 reads CALGEPTTRPSYLGGGMYTDKLIF. As DNA, the CDR3 is TGTGCTCTTGGGGAGCCGACGACACGCCCTTCCTATTTAGGGGGGGGGATGTACACCGATAAACTCATCTTT.

This clone was observed a handful of times. A far larger clone is only one base removed, so a read error is likely. Other DNA sequences in this specimen translate into the identical CDR3. The gene calls are TRDV3 and TRDJ1; a weak D match, TRDD2 (5 bases). CDR3 length: 19 amino acids. Germline-derived CDR1 and CDR2 are TVYSNPD and GDNSRS (reference sequence). The CDR3 loop reads CALISRRPYLLSSTDKLIF. CDR3 DNA: TGTGCTCTTATTTCCCGTCGTCCCTACCTACTTAGTTCCACCGATAAACTCATCTTT.

This clone was detected only a few times. With only one base between it and a far larger clone, this is likely a read error. The same CDR3 arises from other DNA sequences in this sample as well. CDR3 in amino acids: CAYRSFLMNLPYKVYTDKLIF. DNA for the CDR3: TGTGCTTATAGGAGCTTTTTGATGAACCTTCCATACAAGGTGTACACCGATAAACTCATCTTT. The V and J genes are TRAV38-2/DV8 and TRDJ1; D might be TRDD2 (6 bases). Assignment of the J gene here rests on matching the DNA to germline, because TCRdb gives none. The CDR3 is made up of 21 amino acids. Trimming removed 1 base from V and 0 bases from J, with 28 bases in between. Germline V gene sequence: CDR1 TSESDYY, CDR2 QEAYKQQN.

This clone has a handful of counts. The TCRdb record carries a much larger clone's protein, which differs from this DNA's translation at residue 6; a read error is the likely cause, and the protein listed here is the DNA translation. This rearrangement joins TRDV1 to TRDJ1; 7 bases are shared with TRDD3. CDR3 length: 22 amino acids. Germline V CDR1 and CDR2: TSWWSYY, QGS. Trimming at V came to 2 bases and at J to 4 bases, leaving 28 bases not matched to a gene. In DNA form, the CDR3 reads TGTGCTCTTGGGGAAGGGGGATCTACCTTTGAGTTGTGGTGGGGGTTTGTCGATAAACTCATCTTT. Its protein product is CALGEGGSTFELWWGFVDKLIF.

This clone turned up a few times. At one boundary the junction diverges from the germline segment, which might be a read error. This specimen includes other DNA sequences encoding the same CDR3. The chain is built from TRDV1 and TRDJ2, with 7 bases aligning to TRDD3. There are 30 residues in the CDR3. Germline assignment: CDR1 TSWWSYY and CDR2 QGS. The DNA of the CDR3 is TGCGCTCTTGGGGGACTAACAACTAAACCCCCCCTACCCGGATTTCGTAATGATGCCTGTGGTAGTGCCTTGACAGCACAACTCTTCTTT. It is translated as CALGGLTTKPPLPGFRNDACGSALTAQLFF.

Many counts were recorded for this clone. The TCRdb protein, from a much larger clone, departs from this DNA's translation at residue 10, likely by read error; the protein shown derives from the DNA. The genes are TRDV1 and TRDJ1, with D tentatively TRDD2 (5 bases). TCRdb gives no J gene; it was assigned here by matching the DNA to germline. The CDR3 has 18 residues. Trimming removed 2 bases at V and 0 bases at J, with 19 bases between. Germline values: CDR1 TSWWSYY, CDR2 QGS. In DNA form, the CDR3 reads TGTGCTCTTGGGGAAAAAGACCTACGATGCGTGAACACCGATAAACTCATCTTT. Encoded protein: CALGEKDLRCVNTDKLIF.

The sample holds a few counts of this clone. This DNA translates differently at residue 4 from the TCRdb protein, which is that of a much larger clone; a read error is likely, and the protein shown is the DNA's own translation. V is TRDV1 and J is TRDJ1; 13 nucleotides align to TRDD3. TCRdb offers no J gene call, so here the DNA was matched to germline to obtain one. CDR1 TSWWSYY and CDR2 QGS come from the germline V gene. The CDR3 has 18 amino acids. The CDR3 protein is CALREVPVLGDTPDKLIF. The DNA for the CDR3 is TGTGCTCTTAGGGAAGTACCCGTACTGGGGGATACGCCCGATAAACTCATCTTT.

This clone appeared a few times. This sequence is one base from a far larger clone and is likely a read error. The sample contains more than one DNA sequence encoding this CDR3. The V and J genes are TRDV3 and TRDJ2; TRDD3 matches at 7 bases. This CDR3 contains 20 residues. The germline CDR1 and CDR2 sequences are TVYSNPD and GDNSRS (reference sequence). The CDR3 sequence is CALKNIPPARVGETTAQLFF. In nucleotides, the CDR3 is TGTGCCTTAAAGAATATCCCCCCAGCACGGGTGGGGGAAACGACAGCGCAACTCTTCTTT.

This clone has just a few counts. The likely explanation is a read error, given a far larger clone one base away. In the same sample, other DNA sequences code for this CDR3. This chain connects TRDV1 to TRDJ1; 10 nucleotides agree with TRDD3. The J gene is absent in TCRdb and was assigned here via DNA matching to germline. In germline, CDR1 is TSWWSYY, CDR2 QGS. CDR3 length: 21 residues. In DNA, the CDR3 is TGTGCTCTTAGGGAACTCGGTCCTACAGAGCTACTGGGGGATTGGTGCGACAAACTCATCTTT. This codes for CALRELGPTELLGDWCDKLIF.

As concerns this clone: The protein TCRdb lists belongs to a much larger clone and differs from this DNA's translation at residue 13, which points to a read error; the protein shown is made from the DNA. The genes are TRDV1 and TRDJ1, with 9 bases aligning to TRDD3. The J gene, not given by TCRdb, was assigned here from a germline match of the nucleotide sequence. CDR1 is TSWWSYY and CDR2 is QGS in the germline V gene. This CDR3 spans 24 amino acids. V was pared by 0 bases and J by 0 bases, with 26 bases of the junction left unmatched. The CDR3 DNA is TGTGCTCTTGGGGAACTATTGGAGTTTGTGTCCGGGCGGTCTGGGGGATCCTACACCGATAAACTCATCTTT. Its protein is CALGELLEFVSGRSGGSYTDKLIF.